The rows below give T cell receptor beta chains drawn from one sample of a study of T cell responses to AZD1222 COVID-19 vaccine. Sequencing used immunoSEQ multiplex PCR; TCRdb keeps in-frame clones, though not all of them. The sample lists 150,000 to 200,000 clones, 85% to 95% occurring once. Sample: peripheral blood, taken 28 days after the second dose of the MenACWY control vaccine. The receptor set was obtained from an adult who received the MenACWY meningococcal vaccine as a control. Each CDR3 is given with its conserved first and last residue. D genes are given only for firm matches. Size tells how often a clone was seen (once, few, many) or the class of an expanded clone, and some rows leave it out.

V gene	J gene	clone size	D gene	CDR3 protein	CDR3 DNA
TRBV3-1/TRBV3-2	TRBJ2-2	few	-	CASSRVLNTGELFF	TGTGCCAGCAGCCGGGTTCTGAACACCGGGGAGCTGTTTTTT
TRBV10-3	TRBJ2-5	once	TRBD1	CAISDRDRGPETQYF	TGTGCCATCAGCGATCGGGACAGGGGCCCAGAGACCCAGTACTTC
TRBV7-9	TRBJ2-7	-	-	CASGNYEQYF	TGTGCCAGCGGTAACTACGAGCAGTACTTC
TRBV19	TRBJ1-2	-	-	CASSQGGYTF	TGTGCCAGTAGTCAGGGAGGCTACACCTTC
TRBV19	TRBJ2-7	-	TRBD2	CASSALAGVGEQYF	TGTGCCAGTAGTGCCCTAGCGGGAGTTGGGGAGCAGTACTTC
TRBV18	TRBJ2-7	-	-	CASSPDSNYEQYF	TGTGCCAGCTCACCTGACAGTAACTACGAGCAGTACTTC
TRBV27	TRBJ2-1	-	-	CASRQRTRKTYNEQFF	TGTGCCAGCAGACAGAGAACACGGAAAACCTACAATGAGCAGTTCTTC
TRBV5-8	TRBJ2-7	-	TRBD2	CASSLITSGGSSYEQYF	TGTGCCAGCAGCTTGATTACTAGCGGGGGCAGCTCCTACGAGCAGTACTTC
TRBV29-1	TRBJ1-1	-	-	CSGGGPPGPPEAFF	TGCAGCGGTGGGGGGCCTCCCGGGCCTCCTGAAGCTTTCTTT
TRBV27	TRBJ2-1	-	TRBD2	CASSFLAVSYNEQFF	TGTGCCAGCAGTTTCCTAGCGGTCTCCTACAATGAGCAGTTCTTC
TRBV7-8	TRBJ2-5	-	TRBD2	CASSLIAGGRETQYF	TGTGCCAGCAGCTTAATAGCGGGAGGAAGAGAGACCCAGTACTTC
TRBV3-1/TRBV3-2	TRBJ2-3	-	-	CASSQDVGSPDTQYF	TGTGCCAGCAGCCAAGACGTCGGGAGCCCAGATACGCAGTATTTT
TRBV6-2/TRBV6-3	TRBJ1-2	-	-	CASSYVASGYTF	TGTGCCAGCAGTTACGTCGCTTCTGGCTACACCTTC
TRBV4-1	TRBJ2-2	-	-	CASSQDLVAGAGELFF	TGCGCCAGCAGCCAAGATCTGGTAGCAGGCGCCGGGGAGCTGTTTTTT
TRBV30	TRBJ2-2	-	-	CAGRAPPSGELFF	TGTGCTGGCCGGGCCCCCCCATCCGGGGAGCTGTTTTTT
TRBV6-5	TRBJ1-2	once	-	CASKDYGLGSYGYTF	TGTGCCAGCAAGGATTATGGGTTGGGGTCCTATGGCTACACCTTC
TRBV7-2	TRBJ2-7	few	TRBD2	CASSPPGGLAGDNPYEQYF	TGTGCCAGCAGCCCCCCAGGGGGACTAGCGGGCGACAACCCCTACGAGCAGTACTTC
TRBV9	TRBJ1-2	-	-	CASSVDRNYGYTF	TGTGCCAGCAGCGTCGACAGAAACTATGGCTACACCTTC
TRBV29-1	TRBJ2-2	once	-	CSVPGLLTGELFF	TGCAGCGTCCCTGGACTCCTCACCGGGGAGCTGTTTTTT
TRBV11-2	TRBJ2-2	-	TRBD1	CASRPGTGVTGELFF	TGTGCCAGCAGGCCCGGGACAGGGGTGACCGGGGAGCTGTTTTTT
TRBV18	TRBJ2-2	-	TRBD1	CASSPLQGSGELFF	TGTGCCAGCTCACCACTACAGGGGTCCGGGGAGCTGTTTTTT
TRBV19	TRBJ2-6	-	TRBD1	CASKRTGSSGANVLTF	TGTGCCAGTAAAAGGACAGGAAGCTCTGGGGCCAACGTCCTGACTTTC
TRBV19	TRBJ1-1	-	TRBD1	CASRNRGVTEAFF	TGTGCCAGTAGAAACAGGGGAGTCACTGAAGCTTTCTTT
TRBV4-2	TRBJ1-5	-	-	CASSQGRQPQHF	TGTGCCAGCAGCCAAGGTCGTCAGCCCCAGCATTTT
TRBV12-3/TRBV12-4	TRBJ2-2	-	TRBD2	CASTSGGAVELFF	TGTGCCAGCACCTCGGGGGGGGCCGTGGAGCTGTTTTTT
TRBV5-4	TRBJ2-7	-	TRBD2	CASSRGGYEQYF	TGTGCCAGCAGCCGCGGGGGGTACGAGCAGTACTTC
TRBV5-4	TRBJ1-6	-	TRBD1	CASKGTAGSYNSPLHF	TGTGCCAGCAAGGGGACAGCGGGATCCTATAATTCACCCCTCCACTTT
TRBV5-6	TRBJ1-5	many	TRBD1	CASSLGTDRGWQPQHF	TGTGCCAGCAGCTTGGGGACGGACAGGGGTTGGCAGCCCCAGCATTTT
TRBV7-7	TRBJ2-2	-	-	CASSQGEDTGELFF	TGTGCTAGCAGCCAGGGCGAGGACACCGGGGAGCTGTTTTTT
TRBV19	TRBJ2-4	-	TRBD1	CASSIGGQGKNIQYF	TGTGCCAGTAGTATAGGGGGACAGGGTAAAAACATTCAGTACTTC
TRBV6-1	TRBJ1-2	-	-	CASSELWIVYGYTF	TGTGCCAGCAGTGAACTATGGATAGTCTATGGCTACACCTTC
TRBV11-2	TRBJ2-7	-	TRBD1	CASSLRDRDTYEQYF	TGTGCCAGCAGCTTGAGGGACAGGGATACCTACGAGCAGTACTTC
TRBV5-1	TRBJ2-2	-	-	CASSLALNTGELFF	TGCGCCAGCAGCCTGGCCTTGAACACCGGGGAGCTGTTTTTT
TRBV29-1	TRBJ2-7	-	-	CSVVTYEQYF	TGCAGCGTTGTTACCTACGAGCAGTACTTC
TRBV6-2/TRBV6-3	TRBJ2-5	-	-	CASSYRPGALQETQYF	TGTGCCAGCAGTTACCGTCCGGGGGCCCTCCAAGAGACCCAGTACTTC
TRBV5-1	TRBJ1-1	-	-	CASSSGYTEAFF	TGCGCCAGCAGTTCGGGGTACACTGAAGCTTTCTTT
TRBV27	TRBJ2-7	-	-	CASSLGVVRGYEQYF	TGTGCCAGCAGTTTAGGGGTGGTGCGGGGCTACGAGCAGTACTTC
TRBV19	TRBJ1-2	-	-	CASTPHRDGVYGYTF	TGTGCCAGTACCCCTCACAGGGACGGGGTCTATGGCTACACCTTC
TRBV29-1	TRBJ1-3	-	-	CSVYGGPSGNTIYF	TGCAGCGTCTACGGGGGCCCCTCTGGAAACACCATATATTTT
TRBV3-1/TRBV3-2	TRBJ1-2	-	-	CASSPELGQIRGYTF	TGTGCCAGCAGCCCAGAACTAGGACAGATTAGGGGCTACACCTTC
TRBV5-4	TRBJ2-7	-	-	CASSPQTGIYEQYF	TGTGCCAGCAGCCCACAGACGGGGATCTACGAGCAGTACTTC
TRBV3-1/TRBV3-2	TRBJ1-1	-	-	CASSRTAGPLNTEAFF	TGTGCCAGCAGCCGAACAGCAGGACCTCTGAACACTGAAGCTTTCTTT
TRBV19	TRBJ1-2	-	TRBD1	CATGTGGVNHYGYTF	TGTGCCACCGGGACAGGGGGCGTCAATCACTATGGCTACACCTTC
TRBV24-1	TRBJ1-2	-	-	CATSVGRLYGYTF	TGTGCCACCAGTGTCGGCAGGCTCTATGGCTACACCTTC
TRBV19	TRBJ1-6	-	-	CASMEGGSPLHF	TGTGCCAGTATGGAGGGGGGATCACCCCTCCACTTT
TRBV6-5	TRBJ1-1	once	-	CASSYSQNMNTEAFF	TGTGCCAGCAGTTACTCGCAGAACATGAACACTGAAGCTTTCTTT